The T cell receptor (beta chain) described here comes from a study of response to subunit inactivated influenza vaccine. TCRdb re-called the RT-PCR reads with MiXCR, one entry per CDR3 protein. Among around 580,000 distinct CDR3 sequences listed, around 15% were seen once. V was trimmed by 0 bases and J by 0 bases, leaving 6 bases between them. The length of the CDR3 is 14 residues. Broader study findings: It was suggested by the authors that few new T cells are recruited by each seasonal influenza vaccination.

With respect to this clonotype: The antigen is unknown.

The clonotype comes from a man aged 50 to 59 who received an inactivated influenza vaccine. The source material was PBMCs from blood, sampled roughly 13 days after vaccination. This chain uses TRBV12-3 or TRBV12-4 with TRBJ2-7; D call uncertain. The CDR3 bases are TGTGCCAGCAGTTTAGCGCTTCCCTCCTACGAGCAGTACTTC. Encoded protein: CASSLALPSYEQYF.